These T cell receptor beta chains were read from a single sample in a study of siplizumab effects on memory and regulatory T cells. Clones were read by immunoSEQ multiplex PCR, and TCRdb kept only the in-frame ones, dropping some. The table includes more than 95,000 clones, 90% to 95% detected once. Input material: CD4+ T cells sorted from blood. These receptors came from a human donor in good health. The CDR3 runs from the conserved cysteine through the conserved F or W. The order of the fields is D gene, CDR3 length, V gene, J gene, clone size, CDR3 protein, CDR3 DNA. A D gene is named only where the DNA matches it firmly. Clone size is given for some rows only: seen once, a few or many times, or a class if the clone is expanded.

D: TRBD1; length: 15; V: TRBV9; J: TRBJ2-7; size: NA; CDR3: CASSVGDRDSYEQYF; DNA: TGTGCCAGCAGCGTGGGGGACAGGGACTCCTACGAGCAGTACTTC
D: NA; length: 11; V: TRBV10-3; J: TRBJ2-3; size: NA; CDR3: CAIRDLDTQYF; DNA: TGTGCCATCCGGGACTTAGATACGCAGTATTTT
D: TRBD2; length: 17; V: TRBV5-1; J: TRBJ2-3; size: NA; CDR3: CASRTGTSPTSTDTQYF; DNA: TGCGCCAGCAGGACCGGGACTAGCCCTACTAGCACAGATACGCAGTATTTT
D: NA; length: 11; V: TRBV2; J: TRBJ2-7; size: NA; CDR3: CASRLTYEQYF; DNA: TGTGCCAGCAGGCTAACCTACGAGCAGTACTTC
D: NA; length: 12; V: TRBV5-1; J: TRBJ1-6; size: NA; CDR3: CASSLDTGALHF; DNA: TGCGCCAGCAGCTTGGACACGGGGGCCCTCCACTTT
D: NA; length: 14; V: TRBV6-1; J: TRBJ2-7; size: NA; CDR3: CASSEGPGRYEQYF; DNA: TGTGCCAGCAGTGAAGGTCCAGGGAGGTACGAGCAGTACTTC
D: TRBD2; length: 15; V: TRBV7-8; J: TRBJ2-7; size: NA; CDR3: CASSHPVSGSLGQYF; DNA: TGTGCCAGCAGCCATCCCGTTAGCGGGAGTTTAGGGCAGTACTTC
D: TRBD2; length: 15; V: TRBV5-1; J: TRBJ2-5; size: NA; CDR3: CASSLTSGFQETQYF; DNA: TGCGCCAGCAGCTTGACTAGCGGGTTCCAAGAGACCCAGTACTTC
D: NA; length: 15; V: TRBV9; J: TRBJ1-4; size: NA; CDR3: CASSATGTVNEKLFF; DNA: TGTGCCAGCAGCGCTACCGGGACCGTGAATGAAAAACTGTTTTTT
D: TRBD1; length: 14; V: TRBV5-1; J: TRBJ2-7; size: NA; CDR3: CASSSEGQGNEQYF; DNA: TGCGCCAGCAGCTCGGAGGGACAGGGTAACGAGCAGTACTTC
D: TRBD2; length: 15; V: TRBV5-1; J: TRBJ2-1; size: NA; CDR3: CASHSGTDSYNEQFF; DNA: TGCGCCAGTCATAGCGGGACTGACTCCTACAATGAGCAGTTCTTC
D: TRBD2; length: 16; V: TRBV27; J: TRBJ2-1; size: NA; CDR3: CASSPPGARELVEQFF; DNA: TGTGCCAGCAGTCCCCCTGGGGCGCGGGAGTTAGTTGAGCAGTTCTTC
D: NA; length: 17; V: TRBV9; J: TRBJ2-2; size: NA; CDR3: CASSVVDTTQNTGELFF; DNA: TGTGCCAGCAGCGTAGTTGACACCACCCAGAACACCGGGGAGCTGTTTTTT
D: NA; length: 16; V: TRBV30; J: TRBJ1-1; size: NA; CDR3: CAWSVLGRQGDTEAFF; DNA: TGTGCCTGGAGTGTACTGGGCAGGCAAGGGGACACTGAAGCTTTCTTT
D: TRBD1; length: 15; V: TRBV2; J: TRBJ1-2; size: NA; CDR3: CASTNVVGTVYGYTF; DNA: TGTGCCAGCACCAATGTAGTAGGGACAGTCTATGGCTACACCTTC
D: NA; length: 14; V: TRBV7-5; J: TRBJ1-1; size: few; CDR3: CAPGDRALNTEAFF; DNA: TGTGCCCCCGGGGACAGGGCTTTGAACACTGAAGCTTTCTTT
D: TRBD1; length: 14; V: TRBV19; J: TRBJ1-5; size: NA; CDR3: CASTATGLNQPQHF; DNA: TGTGCCAGTACAGCGACAGGGTTAAATCAGCCCCAGCATTTT
D: NA; length: 15; V: TRBV9; J: TRBJ1-6; size: NA; CDR3: CASSVGTASGSPLHF; DNA: TGTGCCAGCAGCGTAGGGACAGCCTCTGGTTCACCCCTCCACTTT
D: NA; length: 14; V: TRBV5-1; J: TRBJ2-7; size: NA; CDR3: CASSLTAGTHEQYF; DNA: TGCGCCAGCAGCTTGACGGCGGGAACCCACGAGCAGTACTTC
D: TRBD1; length: 14; V: TRBV5-1; J: TRBJ1-3; size: NA; CDR3: CASSWGQGRNTIYF; DNA: TGCGCCAGCAGCTGGGGACAGGGTAGAAACACCATATATTTT
D: NA; length: 15; V: TRBV2; J: TRBJ2-1; size: NA; CDR3: CASNRLASSYNEQFF; DNA: TGTGCCAGCAACCGACTGGCGAGCTCCTACAATGAGCAGTTCTTC
D: NA; length: 15; V: TRBV13; J: TRBJ1-2; size: NA; CDR3: CASSIWGTPNYGYTF; DNA: TGTGCCAGCAGCATCTGGGGGACGCCTAACTATGGCTACACCTTC
D: NA; length: 13; V: TRBV7-9; J: TRBJ1-1; size: NA; CDR3: CATGGGGDTEAFF; DNA: TGTGCCACCGGAGGTGGAGGCGACACTGAAGCTTTCTTT
D: TRBD2; length: 16; V: TRBV19; J: TRBJ2-3; size: NA; CDR3: CASSRASGGISDTQYF; DNA: TGTGCCAGTAGTCGGGCTAGCGGGGGGATATCAGATACGCAGTATTTT
D: TRBD1; length: 15; V: TRBV4-2; J: TRBJ2-3; size: NA; CDR3: CASSLGQGGADTQYF; DNA: TGTGCCAGCAGCCTTGGACAGGGTGGAGCAGATACGCAGTATTTT
D: NA; length: 13; V: TRBV10-3; J: TRBJ1-1; size: once; CDR3: CAISESEVAIPFF; DNA: TGTGCCATCAGTGAGTCCGAGGTGGCGATTCCTTTCTTT
D: NA; length: 14; V: TRBV19; J: TRBJ1-4; size: NA; CDR3: CASSMYGSNEKLFF; DNA: TGTGCCAGTAGTATGTACGGGTCTAATGAAAAACTGTTTTTT
D: NA; length: 15; V: TRBV5-1; J: TRBJ2-2; size: NA; CDR3: CASSLGPANTGELFF; DNA: TGCGCCAGCAGCTTGGGTCCTGCGAACACCGGGGAGCTGTTTTTT
D: TRBD1; length: 16; V: TRBV28; J: TRBJ1-1; size: NA; CDR3: CASSPLVGTGNTEAFF; DNA: TGTGCCAGCAGTCCCCTCGTGGGGACAGGGAACACTGAAGCTTTCTTT
D: NA; length: 11; V: TRBV2; J: TRBJ1-1; size: NA; CDR3: CASSPLTEAFF; DNA: TGTGCCAGCAGTCCCTTAACTGAAGCTTTCTTT